This TCR beta chain was recovered during a study of technical replicates of blood from a few donors. This clone appeared a single time. Method: immunoSEQ multiplex PCR; TCRdb's copy keeps in-frame clones and lacks some. The repertoire consists of roughly 50,000 clones, with over 85% occurring once and the leading ten covering around 4.2%. Looked up from germline, CDR1 is SGHNT and CDR2 is YENEEA. The V end lost 1 base, the J end lost 13 bases, and 11 bases lay between the germline ends. The CDR3 is 12 amino acids. The TCR was taken from a human donor in good health. Some clones in this sample may be carry-over from other donors' samples. The gene calls are TRBV11-3 and TRBJ2-1, with D perhaps TRBD2 (6 bases). Sequences were obtained from PBMCs. The DNA of the CDR3 is TGTGCCAGCAGCTTAGTTGGCGGGATACAGTTCTTC. This gives the protein CASSLVGGIQFF. Based on the CDR3 plus reference TRBV11-3 and TRBJ2-1, the full variable domain is EAGVVQSPRYKIIEKKQPVAFWCNPISGHNTLYWYLQNLGQGPELLIRYENEEAVDDSQLPKDRFSAERLKGVDSTLKIQPAELGDSAVYLCASSLVGGIQFFGPGTRLTVL.